This T cell receptor beta chain was sequenced in a study of cytomegalovirus exposure and HLA in healthy donors. Study background: From about 170 million T cells, an earlier analysis saw 120 million or so unique TCR beta sequences. Findings of the study overall: Researchers catalogued approximately 170 TCR beta chains as cytomegalovirus-associated. What a later analysis showed was that several of the most significant clusters appeared linked to common viral pathogens.

Points on this clone: Its antigen is not known.

V was shortened by 6 bases and J by 1 base, with 4 bases between the two germline ends. CDR1 is LGHNT and CDR2 is FRNRAP in the germline V gene. The CDR3 extends over 12 amino acids. PCR amplification relied on 60 Vbeta primers (plus 13 Jbeta primers). TCRdb's table, derived via immunoSEQ multiplex PCR, lists solely in-frame clones and lacks some. The sample consists of under 100,000 clones, roughly 73% of them appearing once. The clonotype originates from a boy under 18 in good health and CMV-seronegative. The V call is TRBV12-5, the J call TRBJ1-3, with D unresolved. Material: PBMCs. The CDR3 nucleotides read TGTGCTAGTGGGACTTCTGGAAACACCATATATTTT. Protein product: CASGTSGNTIYF.